This TCR beta chain comes out of a study of blood T cell repertoires in COVID-19. Overall study: Samples taken during acute and convalescent COVID-19 were collected in the United States, Italy and Spain.

The ends lost 0 bases at V and 7 bases at J; junction bases unmatched: 10. From germline, CDR1 is SGHRS and CDR2 YFSETQ. There are 16 residues in the CDR3. Original analysis: Estimation of nucleated cell counts was performed using reference gene primer amplification. The assay was immunoSEQ multiplex PCR, and TCRdb's table has in-frame clones only and misses some. V and J calls and clone size are those listed in that table; D and trimming were worked out from the DNA. The sample consists of approximately 240,000 clones, around 80% of them appearing once. The genes are TRBV5-1 and TRBJ2-5; 9 bases agree with TRBD1. The receptor's source is a human donor in a cohort sampled during active COVID-19. The sequencing sample was made of peripheral blood. CDR3 protein: CASSLAGTGYGGTQYF. In DNA form, the CDR3 reads TGCGCCAGCAGCTTGGCCGGGACAGGGTATGGTGGGACCCAGTACTTC.